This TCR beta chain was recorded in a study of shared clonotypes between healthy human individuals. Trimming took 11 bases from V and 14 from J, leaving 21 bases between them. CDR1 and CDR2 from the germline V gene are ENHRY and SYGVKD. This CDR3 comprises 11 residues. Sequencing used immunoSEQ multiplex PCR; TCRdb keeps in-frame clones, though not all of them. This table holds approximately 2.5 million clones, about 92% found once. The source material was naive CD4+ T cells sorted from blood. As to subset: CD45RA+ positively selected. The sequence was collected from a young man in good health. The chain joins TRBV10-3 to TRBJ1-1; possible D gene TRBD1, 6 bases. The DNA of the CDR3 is TGTGCCTCCAAAGGGGGACTGGCGACGTTCTTT. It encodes CASKGGLATFF.